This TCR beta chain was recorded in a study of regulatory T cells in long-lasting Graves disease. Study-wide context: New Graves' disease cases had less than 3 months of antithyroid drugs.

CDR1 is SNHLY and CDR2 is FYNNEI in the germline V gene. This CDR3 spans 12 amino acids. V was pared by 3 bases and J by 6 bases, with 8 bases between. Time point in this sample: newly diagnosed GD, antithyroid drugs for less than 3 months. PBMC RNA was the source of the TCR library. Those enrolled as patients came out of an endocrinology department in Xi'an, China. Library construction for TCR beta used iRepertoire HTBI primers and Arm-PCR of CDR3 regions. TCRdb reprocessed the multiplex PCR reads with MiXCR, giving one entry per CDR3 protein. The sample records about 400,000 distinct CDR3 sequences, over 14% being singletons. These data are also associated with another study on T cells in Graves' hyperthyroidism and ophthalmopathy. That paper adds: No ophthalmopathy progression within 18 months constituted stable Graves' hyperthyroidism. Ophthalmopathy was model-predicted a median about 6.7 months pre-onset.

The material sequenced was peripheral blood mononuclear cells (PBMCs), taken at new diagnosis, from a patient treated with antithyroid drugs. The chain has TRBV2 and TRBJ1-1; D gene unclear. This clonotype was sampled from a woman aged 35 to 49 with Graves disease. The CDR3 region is CASSEGIAEAFF. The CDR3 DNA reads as TGTGCCAGCAGTGAGGGTATAGCTGAAGCTTTCTTT.